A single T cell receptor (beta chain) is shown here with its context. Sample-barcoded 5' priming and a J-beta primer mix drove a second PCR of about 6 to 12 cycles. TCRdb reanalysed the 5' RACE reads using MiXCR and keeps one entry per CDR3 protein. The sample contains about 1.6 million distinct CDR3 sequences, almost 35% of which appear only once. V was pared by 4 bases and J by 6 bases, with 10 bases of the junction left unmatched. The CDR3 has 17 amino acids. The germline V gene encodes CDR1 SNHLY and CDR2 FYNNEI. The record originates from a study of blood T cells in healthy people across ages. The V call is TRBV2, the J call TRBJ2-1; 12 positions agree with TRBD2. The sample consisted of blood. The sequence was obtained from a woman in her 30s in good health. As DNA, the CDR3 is TGTGCCAGCAGTGGAGCGCTTCTAGCGGGGGGGCTCAATGAGCAGTTCTTC. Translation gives CASSGALLAGGLNEQFF.